Presented here are 13 T cell receptor beta chains from one specimen sequenced in a study of OX40 agonist ivuxolimab in advanced cancers. The method was immunoSEQ multiplex PCR; TCRdb's version includes in-frame clones alone and lacks a portion of them. The profile shows approximately 92,000 clones, roughly 95% of them singletons. This sample comprised CD4+ or CD8+ T cells sorted from blood, obtained in a trial of the OX40 agonist ivuxolimab. These receptors were collected from an adult with an advanced solid tumor such as melanoma, head and neck, liver or kidney cancer.

The chain joins TRBV18 to TRBJ2-3; 8 bases agree with TRBD1. The J segment lost 0 bases and the V segment lost 2 bases, leaving 1 base of the junction unmatched. The CDR3 is 15 amino acids. The V gene's germline CDR1 is KGHSH and CDR2 LQKENI. CDR3 DNA sequence: TGTGCCAGCTCACCAGGACAGGGAAGCACAGATACGCAGTATTTT. Translation: CASSPGQGSTDTQYF.

V usage is TRBV25-1 and J usage is TRBJ2-3, with D maybe TRBD2 (6 bases). Trimming took off 2 bases at V and 2 bases at J, with 8 bases between the two ends. The CDR3 spans 14 residues. The germline CDR1 and CDR2 sequences are MGHDK and SYGVNS. The CDR3 DNA reads as TGTGCCAGCAGTGAAGTAGCGGTCACAGATACGCAGTATTTT. Translated, it gives CASSEVAVTDTQYF.

The rearrangement joins TRBV10-3 to TRBJ2-5; 8 bases are a match to TRBD1. Germline lookup yields CDR1 ENHRY and CDR2 SYGVKD. The CDR3 is made up of 13 amino acids. V lost 10 bases to trimming and J lost 4 bases; unmatched junction nucleotides: 8. Here the CDR3 reads CATKQGVGETQYF. As DNA, the CDR3 is TGTGCCACGAAACAGGGGGTCGGAGAGACCCAGTACTTC.

The CDR3 coding sequence is TGTGCCAGCAGTTCCTCAGCGAACACTGAAGCTTTCTTT. It specifies CASSSSANTEAFF. The chain is built from TRBV6-4 and TRBJ1-1; no firm D call. CDR3 length: 13 amino acids. With 5 bases removed from V and 1 base from J, the gap between germline ends came to 8 bases. The germline CDR1 and CDR2 sequences are MRHNA and SNTAGT.

The chain carries TRBV5-1 and TRBJ2-5; 7 bases are shared with TRBD2. This CDR3 has 14 residues. The J segment lost 4 bases and the V segment lost 3 bases, leaving 6 bases of the junction unmatched. The germline CDR1 and CDR2 sequences are SGHRS and YFSETQ. CDR3 in DNA: TGCGCCAGCAGCTGGGGGAGGGCTGGAGAGACCCAGTACTTC. It translates to CASSWGRAGETQYF.

This sequence joins TRBV6-6 and TRBJ2-7, with D hard to call. The germline V gene encodes CDR1 MNHNY and CDR2 SVGAGI (reference sequence). V was clipped by 0 bases and J by 7 bases, with 10 bases between them. The CDR3 length is 13 residues. The CDR3 is CASSYSGFGEQYF. CDR3 coding DNA: TGTGCCAGCAGTTACTCGGGCTTCGGGGAGCAGTACTTC.

This chain joins TRBV28 and TRBJ1-5; 10 bases align to TRBD1. V trimming: 11 bases; J trimming: 2 bases; junction bases outside the gene matches: 15. Germline CDR1 reads MDHEN; CDR2 reads SYDVKM. The CDR3 is 17 residues long. CDR3 protein: CAGRPGQGLKGNQPQHF. The CDR3 DNA reads as TGTGCCGGACGACCGGGACAGGGGCTCAAGGGCAATCAGCCCCAGCATTTT.

This clone appeared a single time. This sequence joins TRBV18 and TRBJ2-3; D tentatively fits TRBD1 or TRBD2 (6 bases each). The CDR3 is 15 residues long. The germline CDR1 and CDR2 sequences are KGHSH and LQKENI. The V gene lost 6 bases and the J gene lost 6 bases, with 19 bases spanning the gap. The chain's CDR3 is CASSLGGRGSDTQYF. Written as DNA, the CDR3 is TGTGCCAGCTCGCTCGGGGGCAGGGGATCGGATACGCAGTATTTT.

The chain is built from TRBV9 and TRBJ2-7; D is unresolved. Germline V gives CDR1 SGDLS, CDR2 YYNGEE. CDR3 length: 14 residues. V dropped 0 bases and J dropped 1 base, with 8 bases sitting between them. Here the CDR3 DNA reads TGTGCCAGCAGCGTAGGGCTAGTGTCCTACGAGCAGTACTTC. Encoded protein: CASSVGLVSYEQYF.

The chain uses TRBV7-8 and TRBJ1-5; 7 bases are a match to TRBD1. CDR3 length: 14 amino acids. The germline V gene has CDR1 SGHVS and CDR2 FQNEAQ. V lost 5 bases, J lost 6 bases, and 7 bases stayed unmatched. The CDR3 nucleotides read TGTGCCAGCAGCCACGGGCAGGGGGGTCAGCCCCAGCATTTT. Translating it yields CASSHGQGGQPQHF.

The chain combines TRBV18 with TRBJ2-1, with D possibly being TRBD2 (6 bases). Germline CDR1 KGHSH, CDR2 LQKENI. The length of the CDR3 is 14 residues. The V and J ends lost 3 bases and 10 bases respectively, with 16 bases between them. The CDR3 spells CASSPGLPGGEQFF. CDR3 bases: TGTGCCAGCTCACCGGGCCTCCCTGGGGGGGAGCAGTTCTTC.

V and J are TRBV5-1 and TRBJ1-3, with TRBD1 matching 10 bases. The CDR3 contains 15 residues. Germline CDR1 SGHRS, CDR2 YFSETQ. The V and J ends lost 5 bases and 2 bases, in that order; junction bases with no gene match: 4. The CDR3 region has the DNA TGCGCCAGCAGACGCGACAGGGGGCCTGGAAACACCATATATTTT. Translating it yields CASRRDRGPGNTIYF.

The CDR3 loop reads CASGLITGSSYNEQFF. The CDR3 nucleotides read TGTGCTAGTGGTTTGATTACAGGGAGCTCCTACAATGAGCAGTTCTTC. V is TRBV12-5 and J is TRBJ2-1, with D possibly TRBD1 on 6 matching bases. This CDR3 region has 16 residues. Trimming took 2 bases from V and 0 from J, leaving 11 bases between them. Germline V lookup: CDR1 LGHNT, CDR2 FRNRAP.